This TCR beta chain was documented in a study of T cells after yellow fever vaccination. One entry per CDR3 protein results from TCRdb running MiXCR on the 5' RACE reads. This sample has hundreds of thousands of distinct CDR3 sequences, with around a tenth found just once. The CDR3 sequence is 20 residues long. Trimming stripped 0 bases from V and 0 bases from J, with 21 bases between. The table lists this clonotype with a few counts. What it recognizes is unknown. Study findings and constraints: CD4 and CD8 compartments shared a small share of clonotypes, likely from convergent recombination. The study noted that FACS-sorted repertoires could contain abundant clonotypes contaminating from the bulk population. Among primary-vaccination clones, most reappeared after the booster, at roughly 95% for CD4 and around 91% for CD8.

The sequencing used PBMCs, collected on the day of the first yellow fever vaccination. This chain connects TRBV23-1 to TRBJ2-1, with D perhaps TRBD2 (5 bases). TRBV23-1 is reported as an ORF; its role is uncertain. The sequence derives from a man younger than 30 who received the YFV17D yellow fever vaccine. In DNA, the CDR3 is TGCGCCAGCAGTCAATCGAGGCCTAGCATCCCCCCCAGCTCCTACAATGAGCAGTTCTTC. The encoded protein is CASSQSRPSIPPSSYNEQFF.